A single sample gave rise to the 8 T cell receptor beta chains below, sequenced in a study of cytomegalovirus exposure and HLA in healthy donors (dated by TCRdb to the late 2010s). Libraries came from the immunoSEQ multiplex PCR assay. For the multiplex PCR, a mixture combining 60 forward primers for TCR Vbeta segments and 13 reverse primers for TCR Jbeta segments was used. Held by TCRdb, this immuneACCESS table contains in-frame sequences only and omits some clones. Under half of the omission traces to an unresolved V gene where checked; the cause of the rest is unknown. The sample table lists about 140,000 clones, around 70% of them with a count of one. The ten most abundant clones make up approximately 1.6% of the sample. The sequencing input was PBMCs. Receptors were obtained from a woman between 25 and 40 years old in good health and CMV-seronegative.

The chain is built from TRBV9 and TRBJ1-2; possible D gene TRBD1, 5 bases. CDR1 is SGDLS and CDR2 is YYNGEE in the germline V gene. V was pared by 2 bases and J by 6 bases, with 17 bases between. This CDR3 comprises 15 residues. CDR3 sequence (DNA): TGTGCCAGCAGCGTCGGTATCGCGAAGGGGCATGGCTACACCTTC. As protein: CASSVGIAKGHGYTF.

The gene calls are TRBV7-8 and TRBJ2-3, with D possibly matching TRBD1 (7 bases). V was cut by 3 bases and J by 1 base, with 11 bases left in between. This CDR3 comprises 15 residues. Germline CDR1 reads SGHVS; CDR2 reads FQNEAQ. The CDR3 sequence: CASSFRGARTDTQYF. CDR3 nucleotide sequence: TGTGCCAGCAGCTTCAGGGGGGCGCGCACAGATACGCAGTATTTT.

The rearrangement links TRBV28 to TRBJ1-4, with 7 bases lining up with TRBD1. The trim removed 4 bases at V and 7 bases at J, leaving 12 bases unmatched. Germline V lookup: CDR1 MDHEN, CDR2 SYDVKM. The CDR3 is 16 residues long. CDR3 coding DNA: TGTGCCAGCAGTTCGGGACAGCCTCGAGGGAGTGAAAAACTGTTTTTT. It specifies CASSSGQPRGSEKLFF.

The rearrangement links TRBV5-1 to TRBJ2-2; D is unclear. From germline, CDR1 is SGHRS and CDR2 YFSETQ. The V and J ends lost 5 bases and 6 bases respectively, with 11 bases between them. The CDR3 length is 13 residues. The CDR3 loop is CASRSGRAGELFF. The CDR3 DNA follows: TGCGCCAGCAGATCCGGTCGCGCCGGGGAGCTGTTTTTT.

This chain uses TRBV5-1 with TRBJ2-1; a possible D gene is TRBD2 (6 bases). Between the trimmed V and J ends, which lost 0 bases and 0 bases, there was a span of 16 bases. This CDR3 is 18 amino acids long. Germline values: CDR1 SGHRS, CDR2 YFSETQ. This CDR3 is CASSLAGVIGGSYNEQFF. Written as DNA, the CDR3 is TGCGCCAGCAGCTTGGCGGGGGTAATCGGGGGCTCCTACAATGAGCAGTTCTTC.

This chain connects TRBV19 to TRBJ2-3; tentative D call: TRBD2 (6 bases). The length of the CDR3 is 14 residues. V lost 6 bases, J lost 6 bases, and 16 bases lay in between. Germline CDR1 reads LNHDA; CDR2 reads SQIVND (reference sequence). CDR3 residues: CASRSGGTMDTQYF. CDR3 DNA sequence: TGTGCCAGTAGGTCAGGCGGGACCATGGATACGCAGTATTTT.

This clone was observed a few times. This could be a read error, since a much larger clone is one nucleotide away. The chain couples TRBV4-1 to TRBJ2-1; TRBD1 is a possible D gene (7 bases). This CDR3 is built from 14 residues. Germline CDR1 is MGHRA and CDR2 is YSYEKL. Trimming stripped 3 bases from V and 13 bases from J, with 19 bases between. The CDR3 bases are TGCGCCAGCAGCCAGGGGGGACAGAAAAACATTCAGTTCTTC. Translated: CASSQGGQKNIQFF.

The gene calls are TRBV7-2 and TRBJ1-4; D not resolved. There are 16 residues in the CDR3. Trimming shortened V by 1 base and J by 0 bases, and 9 bases separated the two germline ends. In germline, CDR1 is SGHTA, CDR2 FQGNSA. As DNA, the CDR3 is TGTGCCAGCAGCTTAGGGGAGGGTGCAACTAATGAAAAACTGTTTTTT. It specifies CASSLGEGATNEKLFF.